This T cell receptor (beta chain) was observed in a study of early stage breast cancer tumors. Turning to the study itself: Under 10 ER+/PR+/HER2- tumors were invasive ductal; a few were invasive lobular. Study-wide results and caveats: Comparing each tissue with blood distinguished tumor from normal in 14 of 16 patients. Tumors had 2 to 3-fold higher T cell density than normal breast.

Repertoires were generated with immunoSEQ multiplex PCR, while TCRdb's copy carries only in-frame clones and drops some. The table lists more than 55,000 clones, over 65% of them singletons. The table lists this clone with a few counts. Its matching antigen is unknown. The sample was blood. The TCR comes from a young adult with breast cancer.

The CDR3 nucleotides are TGTGCCAGCAGCTTGGAGCGTTCCTACGAGCAGTACTTC. Amino acids: CASSLERSYEQYF. The V call is TRBV5-4, the J call TRBJ2-7; no firm D call. CDR1 and CDR2 (germline): SGHNT, YYREEE (reference sequence). CDR3 length: 13 residues. Trimming pared 0 bases from V and 1 base from J, leaving 5 bases between.